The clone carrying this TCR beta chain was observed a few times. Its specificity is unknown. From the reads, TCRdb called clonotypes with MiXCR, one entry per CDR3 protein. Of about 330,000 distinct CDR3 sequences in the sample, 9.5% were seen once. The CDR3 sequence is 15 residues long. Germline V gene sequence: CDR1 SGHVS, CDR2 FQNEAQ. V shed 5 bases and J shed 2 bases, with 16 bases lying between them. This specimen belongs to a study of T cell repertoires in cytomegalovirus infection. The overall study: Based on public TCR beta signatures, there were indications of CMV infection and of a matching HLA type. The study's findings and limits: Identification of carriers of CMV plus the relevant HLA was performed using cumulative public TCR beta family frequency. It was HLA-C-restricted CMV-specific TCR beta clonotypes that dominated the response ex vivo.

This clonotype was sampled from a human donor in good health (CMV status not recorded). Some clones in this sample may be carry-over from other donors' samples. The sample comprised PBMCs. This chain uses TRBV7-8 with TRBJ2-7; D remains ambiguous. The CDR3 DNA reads TGTGCCAGCAGCCAACCCCGCAGCCGCCCCTACGAGCAGTACTTC. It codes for CASSQPRSRPYEQYF.